There are a few counts of the clone carrying this T cell receptor (beta chain). Deep-level assay runs were performed. Profiling relied on immunoSEQ multiplex PCR, and the TCRdb table lists in-frame clones only, not all of them. This table holds about a million clones, about 80% found once. The data originate from a study of shared clonotypes between healthy human individuals. CDR3 length: 13 residues. The germline V and J ends were trimmed by 0 bases and 2 bases, with 7 bases remaining between them. Germline V gene sequence: CDR1 GTSNPN, CDR2 SVGIG (reference sequence). This TCR came from a man aged 18 to 29 in good health. The J gene is TRBJ1-1, the V gene TRBV30; no definite D call. Input material: memory CD4+ T cells sorted from blood. As to subset: CD45RA-negative fraction. The CDR3 here is CAWSVRKNTEAFF. DNA for the CDR3: TGTGCCTGGAGTGTACGGAAAAACACTGAAGCTTTCTTT.